One sample yielded the 28 T cell receptor beta chains listed below, sequenced in a study of T cell responses to AZD1222 COVID-19 vaccine. Here immunoSEQ multiplex PCR was the method, and the copy in TCRdb shows in-frame clones only, minus some. The sample shows tens of thousands of clones, 85% to 95% of them seen only once. The source material was peripheral blood, sampled on day 0 of AZD1222 vaccination. The source of these receptors is an adult in good health.

The chain has TRBV28 and TRBJ1-5; TRBD1 agrees at 9 bases. The CDR3 length is 16 residues. Trimming cost V 10 bases and J 2 bases; bases outside gene matches: 12. Germline assignment: CDR1 MDHEN and CDR2 SYDVKM. The CDR3 DNA reads as TGTGCCACCAAGGAGACAGGGGGTGGTGGCAATCAGCCCCAGCATTTT. Its translation: CATKETGGGGNQPQHF.

The CDR3 nucleotides are TGTGCCAGCAGCTTAGTCAGGTGGGCAGATACGCAGTATTTT. Its protein is CASSLVRWADTQYF. The V call is TRBV7-2, the J call TRBJ2-3; D gene uncertain. V was clipped by 1 base and J by 4 bases, with 9 bases between them. The germline V gene encodes CDR1 SGHTA and CDR2 FQGNSA. The CDR3 length is 14 residues. The entire variable domain, with the rest obtained from reference TRBV7-2 and TRBJ2-3, is as follows: GAGVSQSPSNKVTEKGKDVELRCDPISGHTALYWYRQSLGQGLEFLIYFQGNSAPDKSGLPSDRFSAERTGGSVSTLTIQRTQQEDSAVYLCASSLVRWADTQYFGPGTRLTVL.

The chain links TRBV27 to TRBJ1-1; D not certain. Germline-derived CDR1 and CDR2 are MNHEY and SMNVEV (reference sequence). CDR3 size: 13 residues. V lost 4 bases to trimming and J lost 0 bases, with 6 bases between them. The CDR3 loop is CASSSGMNTEAFF. DNA for the CDR3: TGTGCCAGCAGTTCCGGGATGAACACTGAAGCTTTCTTT.

The rearrangement joins TRBV19 to TRBJ2-5; D unresolved. Trimming stripped 5 bases from V and 2 bases from J, with 6 bases between. Germline lookup yields CDR1 LNHDA and CDR2 SQIVND (reference sequence). The CDR3 is 12 amino acids. CDR3 sequence reads: CASSRSQETQYF. The CDR3 nucleotides are TGTGCCAGTAGTCGATCGCAAGAGACCCAGTACTTC.

The CDR3 DNA follows: TGTGCCAGTAGTAGATCAGACCCGGGACTCCCAAACTATGGCTACACCTTC. Its translation: CASSRSDPGLPNYGYTF. The V gene is TRBV19, the J gene TRBJ1-2, with D possibly TRBD1 on 5 matching bases. The CDR3 sequence is 17 residues long. The V gene lost 4 bases and the J gene lost 2 bases, with 20 bases spanning the gap. CDR1 is LNHDA and CDR2 is SQIVND in the germline V gene (reference sequence).

V gene TRBV6-6 combines with J gene TRBJ2-6; TRBD1 matches 7 bases. Unmatched junction bases numbered 10, after V lost 10 bases and J lost 1 base. From germline, CDR1 is MNHNY and CDR2 SVGAGI (reference sequence). CDR3 length equals 16 residues. In nucleotides, the CDR3 is TGTGCCACCAATGACAGGGTGGGGTCTGGGGCCAACGTCCTGACTTTC. It specifies CATNDRVGSGANVLTF.

The chain employs TRBV21-1 and TRBJ2-7. TRBV21-1 is deemed a pseudogene. The CDR3 extends over 12 amino acids. The DNA for the CDR3 is TGTGCCAGCAGTATTTCGCCCTACGAGCAGTACTTC. This encodes CASSISPYEQYF.

The chain employs TRBV13 and TRBJ1-5, with a possible D match to TRBD1 (5 bases). The CDR3 loop spans 14 amino acids. Trimming took off 8 bases at V and 2 bases at J, with 13 bases between the two ends. Germline V CDR1 and CDR2: PRHDT, FYEKMQ (reference sequence). CDR3 nucleotides: TGTGCCAGCGCAGGGAGTCTTGGCAATCAGCCCCAGCATTTT. Translated: CASAGSLGNQPQHF.

The V call is TRBV20-1, the J call TRBJ2-7; possibly TRBD1 for D (6 bases). Germline values: CDR1 DFQATT, CDR2 SNEGSKA (reference sequence). The CDR3 sequence is 15 residues long. V was cut by 6 bases and J by 0 bases, with 18 bases left in between. The CDR3 sequence: CSASKQGLNSYEQYF. The CDR3 region has the DNA TGCAGTGCGAGTAAACAGGGCTTAAACTCCTACGAGCAGTACTTC.

This chain uses TRBV7-9 with TRBJ1-2; D is ambiguous. The CDR3 runs 15 residues. V shed 1 base and J shed 5 bases, with 14 bases lying between them. The germline V gene has CDR1 SEHNR and CDR2 FQNEAQ (reference sequence). The chain's CDR3 is CASSLEIPGPYGYTF. CDR3 coding DNA: TGTGCCAGCAGCTTAGAAATTCCAGGACCTTATGGCTACACCTTC.

This clone was counted a few times. The genes are TRBV7-2 and TRBJ1-2, with D possibly matching TRBD1 (5 bases). This CDR3 comprises 15 residues. CDR1 SGHTA and CDR2 FQGNSA come from the germline V gene. V was shortened by 4 bases and J by 4 bases, with 16 bases between the two germline ends. The CDR3 protein is CASSSLAWGSYGYTF. CDR3 nucleotides: TGTGCCAGCAGCTCCCTCGCCTGGGGGAGCTATGGCTACACCTTC.

This chain uses TRBV28 with TRBJ1-4; D ambiguous. The CDR3 is made up of 14 amino acids. Germline V gene data show CDR1 as MDHEN and CDR2 as SYDVKM. Trimming removed 3 bases at V and 7 bases at J, with 12 bases between. CDR3 coding DNA: TGTGCCAGCAGTTTGCCAGCTTCGAGTGAAAAACTGTTTTTT. Translated: CASSLPASSEKLFF. The whole variable domain, filled in from reference TRBV28 and TRBJ1-4, reads DVKVTQSSRYLVKRTGEKVFLECVQDMDHENMFWYRQDPGLGLRLIYFSYDVKMKEKGDIPEGYSVSREKKERFSLILESASTNQTSMYLCASSLPASSEKLFFGSGTQLSVL.

The chain couples TRBV5-6 to TRBJ2-7, with 8 bases fitting TRBD1. V lost 2 bases and J lost 0; bases outside the gene matches: 7. This CDR3 contains 16 residues. Germline V lookup: CDR1 SGHDT, CDR2 YYEEEE. CDR3 protein: CASSFGSGQGSYEQYF. DNA for the CDR3: TGTGCCAGCAGCTTCGGCTCAGGACAGGGCTCCTACGAGCAGTACTTC.

The chain is built from TRBV5-6 and TRBJ1-4; D is possibly TRBD1 (5 bases). The V gene's germline CDR1 is SGHDT and CDR2 YYEEEE. Trimming removed 1 base at V and 12 bases at J, with 10 bases between. The CDR3 covers 12 residues. The DNA of the CDR3 is TGTGCCAGCAGCTTGCATCAGGGAGAACTGTTTTTT. Encoded protein: CASSLHQGELFF.

The chain recombines TRBV7-8 with TRBJ1-2; D gene uncertain. With 2 bases removed from V and 6 bases from J, the gap between germline ends came to 10 bases. The CDR3 covers 13 residues. The germline V gene encodes CDR1 SGHVS and CDR2 FQNEAQ. The CDR3 loop reads CASSLLRVNGYTF. The CDR3 DNA reads TGTGCCAGCAGCTTATTAAGAGTAAATGGCTACACCTTC.

The chain has TRBV7-2 and TRBJ2-7; D is perhaps TRBD2 (5 bases). The CDR3 contains 15 residues. Between the trimmed V and J ends, which lost 6 bases and 0 bases, there was a span of 15 bases. Germline V gene data show CDR1 as SGHTA and CDR2 as FQGNSA. The CDR3 spells CASSQPRGSSYEQYF. In DNA form, the CDR3 reads TGTGCCAGCAGTCAGCCTCGAGGGAGCTCCTACGAGCAGTACTTC.

The chain has TRBV6-2 or TRBV6-3 and TRBJ2-3; 16 bases agree with TRBD2. After removal of 5 bases from V and 2 bases from J, the junction contained 4 bases not matched to a gene. Germline CDR1 and CDR2: MNHEY and SVGEGT. The CDR3 covers 17 residues. CDR3 sequence: CASSDGTSGGATDTQYF. CDR3 sequence (DNA): TGTGCCAGCAGTGACGGGACTAGCGGGGGGGCCACAGATACGCAGTATTTT.

Only a few counts were recorded for this clone. The chain has TRBV6-5 and TRBJ1-5; 7 bases fit TRBD1. With V trimmed by 4 bases and J by 11 bases, 11 bases remained unmatched. Germline V gene lookup returns CDR1 MNHEY and CDR2 SVGAGI. The CDR3 runs 14 residues. The CDR3 reads CASSSLTGEDSQHF. For the CDR3, the DNA is TGTGCCAGCAGTTCCCTCACAGGGGAGGATTCCCAGCATTTT.

Here the CDR3 DNA reads TGTGCCAGCAGCTTCTGGGGGGATTCGATCTACGAGCAGTACTTC. It translates to CASSFWGDSIYEQYF. V and J are TRBV13 and TRBJ2-7, with a weak D call TRBD2 (6 bases). The CDR3 is 15 amino acids. The germline CDR1 and CDR2 sequences are PRHDT and FYEKMQ (reference sequence). Trimming took off 3 bases at V and 3 bases at J, with 15 bases between the two ends.

J is TRBJ2-2 and V is TRBV10-2; 9 bases are a match to TRBD1. Germline-derived CDR1 and CDR2 are WSHSY and SAAADI. The length of the CDR3 is 15 residues. V trimming: 6 bases; J trimming: 1 base; junction bases outside the gene matches: 3. The CDR3 nucleotides read TGCGCCAGCAGAGTGGGACAGGGGAACACCGGGGAGCTGTTTTTT. Protein product: CASRVGQGNTGELFF.

The rearrangement uses TRBV9 and TRBJ2-3; TRBD2 is a possible D gene (6 bases). CDR3 length: 14 amino acids. Trimming removed 2 bases from V and 1 base from J, with 8 bases in between. Looked up from germline, CDR1 is SGDLS and CDR2 is YYNGEE. The CDR3 loop reads CASSVWGGTDTQYF. DNA for the CDR3: TGTGCCAGCAGCGTTTGGGGGGGCACAGATACGCAGTATTTT.

This chain connects TRBV13 to TRBJ2-5; 11 bases are a match to TRBD2. The trim removed 0 bases at V and 5 bases at J, leaving 5 bases unmatched. This CDR3 comprises 16 residues. Per the germline V gene, CDR1 is PRHDT and CDR2 is FYEKMQ (reference sequence). CDR3 sequence reads: CASSLGIAGGLETQYF. In DNA, the CDR3 is TGTGCCAGCAGCTTAGGGATAGCGGGGGGGCTGGAGACCCAGTACTTC.

This clone was picked up one time. Distinct nucleotide sequences in the sample also encode this CDR3. This chain uses TRBV14 with TRBJ1-6, with D unresolved. The CDR3 length is 14 residues. Germline V gives CDR1 SGHDN, CDR2 FVKESK. V was shortened by 4 bases and J by 0 bases, with 4 bases between the two germline ends. In nucleotides, the CDR3 is TGTGCCAGCAGCCGTAGCTCCTATAATTCACCCCTCCACTTT. Its translation is CASSRSSYNSPLHF.

The genes are TRBV11-2 and TRBJ1-2; the D gene is possibly TRBD1 (6 bases). V lost 1 base and J 7 bases, leaving 19 bases between the germline ends. CDR1 and CDR2 from the germline V gene are SGHAT and FQNNGV. The CDR3 covers 16 residues. The CDR3 DNA is TGTGCCAGCAGCTTAGCCTGGACGGGGGGCCAATCTGGCTACACCTTC. This codes for CASSLAWTGGQSGYTF.

The chain combines TRBV7-3 with TRBJ2-2, with unresolved D. This CDR3 contains 12 residues. Germline V gives CDR1 SGHTA, CDR2 FQGTGA. V was trimmed by 5 bases and J by 3 bases, leaving 4 bases between them. CDR3 region: CASSGDTGELFF. The CDR3 coding sequence is TGTGCCAGCAGCGGGGACACCGGGGAGCTGTTTTTT.

The chain uses TRBV19 and TRBJ1-4; tentative D call: TRBD1 (5 bases). Germline-derived CDR1 and CDR2 are LNHDA and SQIVND (reference sequence). Trimming stripped 5 bases from V and 0 bases from J, with 10 bases between. This CDR3 is 15 amino acids long. Here the CDR3 DNA reads TGTGCCAGTAGTCCACGACAGACAACTAATGAAAAACTGTTTTTT. Encoded protein: CASSPRQTTNEKLFF. The variable domain in full, completed from reference TRBV19 and TRBJ1-4, reads DGGITQSPKYLFRKEGQNVTLSCEQNLNHDAMYWYRQDPGQGLRLIYYSQIVNDFQKGDIAEGYSVSREKKESFPLTVTSAQKNPTAFYLCASSPRQTTNEKLFFGSGTQLSVL.

The chain combines TRBV5-5 with TRBJ2-1, with D tentatively TRBD1 (6 bases). Germline V gene data show CDR1 as SGHKS and CDR2 as YYEKEE (reference sequence). The CDR3 consists of 13 residues. Trimming removed 4 bases at V and 4 bases at J, with 9 bases between. The CDR3 spells CASSPGQYNEQFF. Here the CDR3 DNA reads TGTGCCAGCAGCCCCGGACAGTACAATGAGCAGTTCTTC.

A single count supports this clone. The J gene is TRBJ1-6, the V gene TRBV19; TRBD1 matches 8 bases. V lost 3 bases to trimming and J lost 4 bases; unmatched junction nucleotides: 5. The CDR3 consists of 16 residues. Germline loops: CDR1 LNHDA, CDR2 SQIVND (reference sequence). The CDR3 here is CASSIGQGTYNSPLHF. The CDR3 DNA is TGTGCCAGTAGTATCGGACAGGGCACATATAATTCACCCCTCCACTTT.